This TCR beta chain was sequenced during a study of sequential checkpoint blockade in melanoma. This clone was seen only once. At one of its ends the junction is not consistent with the germline gene, which may arise from a read error. The treatment is: randomized to nivolumab then ipilimumab (arm A) or the reverse (arm B). None of the patients previously received DNA-damaging chemotherapy. The repertoire was sequenced with immunoSEQ multiplex PCR; TCRdb's copy has only in-frame clones and lacks some. The profile covers about 13,000 clones, with about two thirds appearing a single time and about 32% taken by the ten largest. Specimen: CD8+ T cells sorted from blood (inferred from file names), collected from a patient given nivolumab and ipilimumab in sequence. The clonotype was recovered from a human donor with melanoma.

The CDR3 DNA reads TGTGCCAGCAGCTTCTCTAATAAGGGGTGGGGATTC. Protein sequence: CASSFSNKGWGF. This chain links TRBV7-9 with TRBJ2-4; tentative D call: TRBD1 (5 bases). Germline V lookup: CDR1 SEHNR, CDR2 FQNEAQ (reference sequence). The CDR3 covers 12 residues. Based on the CDR3 plus reference TRBV7-9 and TRBJ2-4, the full variable domain is DTGVSQNPRHKITKRGQNVTFRCDPISEHNRLYWYRQTLGQGPEFLTYFQNEAQLEKSRLLSDRFSAERPKGSFSTLEIQRTEQGDSAMYLCASSFSNKGWGFGAGTRLSVL.